What follows are 9 T cell receptor beta chains derived from one specimen sequenced in a study of shared clonotypes between healthy human individuals (dated by TCRdb to between 2020 and 2021). The library was made by the immunoSEQ multiplex PCR assay. TCRdb took over this immuneACCESS table, retaining in-frame rearrangements with V and J assigned. Such tables are incomplete; in checked studies, under half of the missing clones stem from an unresolved V gene, and the remainder is unexplained. The sample data list about 2.4 million clones, and over 85% of these were observed just once. The ten largest account for 0.36% of the sample. The sample was naive CD4+ T cells from PBMCs. The sample's cell subset or site label is to be understood as: CD45RA+ positively selected. These receptors all come from a man between 18 and 29 years old in good health. Some clones in this sample may be carry-over from other donors' samples.

The chain joins TRBV2 to TRBJ2-3; D uncertain. CDR3 length: 13 residues. Trimming removed 3 bases from V and 6 bases from J, with 10 bases in between. Germline V gene sequence: CDR1 SNHLY, CDR2 FYNNEI. The CDR3 coding sequence is TGTGCCAGCAGTGATACTCCAGATGATACGCAGTATTTT. Translating it yields CASSDTPDDTQYF. Full variable domain (remainder filled in from reference TRBV2 and TRBJ2-3): EPEVTQTPSHQVTQMGQEVILRCVPISNHLYFYWYRQILGQKVEFLVSFYNNEISEKSEIFDDQFSVERPDGSNFTLKIRSTKLEDSAMYFCASSDTPDDTQYFGPGTRLTVL.

This clone was seen a single time. The chain carries TRBV5-1 and TRBJ2-3; 9 nucleotides agree with TRBD2. Losses at the gene ends were 5 bases for V and 3 bases for J; bases not matched to a gene: 10. The CDR3 consists of 16 residues. Per the germline V gene, CDR1 is SGHRS and CDR2 is YFSETQ. CDR3 sequence: CASRTALAGRTDTQYF. The DNA of the CDR3 is TGCGCCAGCAGGACAGCCCTAGCGGGAAGGACAGATACGCAGTATTTT.

This clone has a handful of counts. This chain joins TRBV9 and TRBJ1-5; D possibly corresponds to TRBD1 (6 bases). CDR3 length equals 15 residues. The germline V and J ends were trimmed by 0 bases and 6 bases, with 13 bases remaining between them. CDR1 SGDLS and CDR2 YYNGEE come from the germline V gene. CDR3 sequence: CASSVEGGRGQPQHF. The CDR3 DNA follows: TGTGCCAGCAGCGTAGAGGGGGGGCGAGGTCAGCCCCAGCATTTT.

This chain connects TRBV6-1 to TRBJ2-1; TRBD2 matches at 10 bases. Germline V gene lookup returns CDR1 MNHNS and CDR2 SASEGT. V lost 4 bases, J lost 6 bases, and 3 bases stayed unmatched. The length of the CDR3 is 14 residues. DNA for the CDR3: TGTGCCAGCAGTGCAGCGGGAGGGCCCAATGAGCAGTTCTTC. Protein sequence: CASSAAGGPNEQFF.

This chain connects TRBV4-3 to TRBJ2-1; tentatively, D is TRBD2 (5 bases). The CDR3 contains 14 residues. CDR1 is LGHNA and CDR2 is YSLEER in the germline V gene. V was shortened by 4 bases and J by 9 bases, with 16 bases between the two germline ends. In DNA, the CDR3 is TGCGCCAGCAGCCCCCAGCGGCCGACGCGTGAGCAGTTCTTC. Amino acid sequence: CASSPQRPTREQFF.

J is TRBJ2-2 and V is TRBV5-4; possible D gene TRBD2, 6 bases. The V end lost 2 bases, the J end lost 2 bases, and 16 bases lay between the germline ends. CDR3 length equals 17 residues. Germline loops: CDR1 SGHNT, CDR2 YYREEE (reference sequence). The CDR3 spells CASSLDGPGVNTGELFF. CDR3 DNA: TGTGCCAGCAGCTTAGATGGTCCGGGGGTTAACACCGGGGAGCTGTTTTTT.

This clone was counted between two and nine times. The chain joins TRBV28 to TRBJ1-2, with 11 bases lining up with TRBD1. With 6 bases clipped from V and 3 bases from J, the junction kept 3 bases outside the gene matches. The CDR3 totals 14 residues. Germline lookup yields CDR1 MDHEN and CDR2 SYDVKM. The chain's CDR3 is CASRDRGRYYGYTF. DNA of the CDR3: TGTGCCAGCAGGGACAGGGGGCGGTACTATGGCTACACCTTC.

This chain connects TRBV21-1 to TRBJ1-1. TRBV21-1 is classified as a pseudogene. The CDR3 extends over 17 amino acids. CDR3 sequence reads: CASSPCSGLGLNTEAFF. The CDR3 DNA is TGTGCCAGCAGTCCCTGTAGCGGACTGGGACTGAACACTGAAGCTTTCTTT.

The V gene is TRBV6-1, the J gene TRBJ2-5; TRBD1 agrees at 11 bases. The V and J ends lost 3 bases and 5 bases, in that order; junction bases with no gene match: 17. CDR3 length: 19 residues. Germline-derived CDR1 and CDR2 are MNHNS and SASEGT. CDR3 coding DNA: TGTGCCAGCAGTGAGTCTAGGACAGGGGGCAGGAGATTGAAGGAGACCCAGTACTTC. Translated: CASSESRTGGRRLKETQYF.